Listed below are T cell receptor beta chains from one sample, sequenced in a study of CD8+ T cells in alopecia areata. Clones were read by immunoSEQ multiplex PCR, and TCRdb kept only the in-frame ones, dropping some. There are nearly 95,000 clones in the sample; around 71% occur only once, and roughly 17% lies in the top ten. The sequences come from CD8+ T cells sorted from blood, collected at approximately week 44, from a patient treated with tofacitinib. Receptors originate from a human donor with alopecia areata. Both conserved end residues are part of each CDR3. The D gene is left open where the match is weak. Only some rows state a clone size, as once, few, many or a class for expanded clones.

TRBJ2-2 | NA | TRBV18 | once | TGTGCCAGCTCACCAAGCACCGGGGAGCTGTTTTTT | CASSPSTGELFF
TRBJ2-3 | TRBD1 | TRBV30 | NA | TGTGCCTGGAGTGTAGTTGAACAGGGGGCTTCAGATACGCAGTATTTT | CAWSVVEQGASDTQYF
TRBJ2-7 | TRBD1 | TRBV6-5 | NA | TGTGCCAGCAGTCCGCGACAGGGAATGAGGAACGAGCAGTACTTC | CASSPRQGMRNEQYF
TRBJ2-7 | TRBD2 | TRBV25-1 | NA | TGTGCCAGCAGGGGCGCGGGGGTCTACGAGCAGTACTTC | CASRGAGVYEQYF
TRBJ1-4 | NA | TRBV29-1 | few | TGCAGCGTCGCAGGTGGGGCCACCGATGAAAAACTGTTTTTT | CSVAGGATDEKLFF
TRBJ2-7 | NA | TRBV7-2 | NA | TGTGCCAGCAGCTTACAGCCGTCGGGCTCCTACGAGCAGTACTTC | CASSLQPSGSYEQYF
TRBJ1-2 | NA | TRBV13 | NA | TGTGCCAGCAGCTTGGGGACACAGCCTAACTATGGCTACACCTTC | CASSLGTQPNYGYTF
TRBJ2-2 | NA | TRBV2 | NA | TGCGCCAGCAGTGCTCAGGAAAACACCGGGGAGCTGTTTTTT | CASSAQENTGELFF
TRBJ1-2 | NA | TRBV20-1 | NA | TGCAGTGCAAGGGACTATGGCTACACCTTC | CSARDYGYTF
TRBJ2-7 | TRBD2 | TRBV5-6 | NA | TGTGCCAGCACCACCTTTTCCGGGACTACACGGTACGAGCAGTACTTC | CASTTFSGTTRYEQYF
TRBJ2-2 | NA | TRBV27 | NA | TGTGCCAGCAGTTTGGGGTACACCGGGGAGCTGTTTTTT | CASSLGYTGELFF